The 9 T cell receptor beta chains below were found in one sample sequenced in a study of molecular identifiers for immune sequencing clone quantification. TCRdb passed the PCR reads through MiXCR, listing each CDR3 protein once. Of over 550,000 distinct CDR3 sequences in the sample, roughly 23% were seen once. Sequences were obtained from naive CD8+ T cells from blood, with Jurkat cell RNA spiked in. Subset given: FACS-sorted CD8+CD4-CCR7+CD45RA+ naive T cells. These receptors were collected from a human donor in good health. Some libraries in this study had Jurkat cell RNA spiked in.

Ten or more counts support this clonotype. The V call is TRBV7-9, the J call TRBJ2-7, with a weak D call TRBD2 (5 bases). The CDR3 covers 15 residues. The V end was cut by 5 bases, the J end by 7 bases, with 21 bases between. Germline CDR1 is SEHNR and CDR2 is FQNEAQ (reference sequence). The CDR3 sequence is CASSPSLGPEKEQYF. Written as DNA, the CDR3 is TGTGCCAGCAGCCCTTCACTAGGACCCGAGAAGGAGCAGTACTTC.

This clonotype was counted at least ten times. V usage is TRBV19 and J usage is TRBJ2-3; unclear D gene. Per germline, CDR1 LNHDA and CDR2 SQIVND (reference sequence). V was shortened by 4 bases and J by 9 bases, with 11 bases between the two germline ends. The CDR3 totals 12 residues. DNA of the CDR3: TGTGCCAGTAGTAACCCCCCCGGGACGCAGTATTTT. Amino acids: CASSNPPGTQYF.

A few counts support this clonotype. The rearrangement uses TRBV5-6 and TRBJ1-2; 8 bases agree with TRBD1. The CDR3 is made up of 16 amino acids. Germline V gives CDR1 SGHDT, CDR2 YYEEEE. V dropped 3 bases and J dropped 0; count of bases not matched to a gene: 7. The CDR3: CASSWDRITTNYGYTF. CDR3 DNA: TGTGCCAGCAGCTGGGACAGGATCACGACTAACTATGGCTACACCTTC.

Regarding this clonotype: A clone one base away is much larger, so this may be a read error. The chain employs TRBV29-1 and TRBJ2-7; D possibly matches TRBD1 or TRBD2 (5 bases each). The CDR3 spans 14 residues. CDR1 SQVTM and CDR2 ANQGSEA come from the germline V gene. CDR3 bases: TGCAGCGTAGAGGACCCGAGAGAGGGGTACGGGCAGTACTTC. Its translation: CSVEDPREGYGQYF.

In its sample, this clonotype was seen a few times. This may stem from a read error, because a much larger clone lies one nucleotide away. V gene TRBV7-2 combines with J gene TRBJ2-3, with TRBD2 matching over 8 bases. The CDR3 has 16 amino acids. The germline gives CDR1 SGHTA, CDR2 FQGNSA. Trimming cost V 4 bases and J 8 bases; bases outside gene matches: 14. The CDR3 sequence: CASSYLAGPPAATQYF. The CDR3 DNA reads as TGTGCCAGCAGCTACCTAGCGGGCCCGCCGGCAGCTACGCAGTATTTT.

The V gene is TRBV6-5, the J gene TRBJ1-5; TRBD1 is a possible D gene (6 bases). V was trimmed by 0 bases and J by 2 bases, leaving 8 bases between them. This CDR3 has 15 residues. Germline V lookup: CDR1 MNHEY, CDR2 SVGAGI. The CDR3 is CASSYSSGGNQPQHF. CDR3 in DNA: TGTGCCAGCAGTTACTCGTCAGGGGGCAATCAGCCCCAGCATTTT.

This rearrangement joins TRBV7-6 to TRBJ2-7, with D unresolved. V gave up 3 bases and J gave up 2 bases, with 11 bases separating them. Looked up from germline, CDR1 is SGHVS and CDR2 is FNYEAQ. This CDR3 spans 14 amino acids. The CDR3 DNA is TGTGCCAGCAGCTTGGCGCCCGACCCCTACGAGCAGTACTTC. Its protein product is CASSLAPDPYEQYF.

Note on this clonotype: This may arise from a read error, as a much more abundant clone is one base away. The chain employs TRBV4-1 and TRBJ2-3, with D maybe TRBD2 (5 bases). The V gene's germline CDR1 is MGHRA and CDR2 YSYEKL. Trimming left V 1 base short and J 2 bases short, with 10 bases between. The CDR3 runs 15 residues. CDR3 region: CASSQGERTTDTQYF. The CDR3 region has the DNA TGCGCCAGCAGCCAAGGGGAGCGGACCACAGATACGCAGTATTTT.

A remark on this clonotype: Just one base apart from a much larger clone, this may be a read error. The V call is TRBV7-2, the J call TRBJ2-7; 11 bases align to TRBD2. Germline assignment: CDR1 SGHTA and CDR2 FQGNSA. The CDR3 is 16 residues long. J lost 5 bases, V lost 1 base, and 7 bases had no gene match. The CDR3 loop is CTSSLERTSGLDEQYF. The CDR3 DNA follows: TGTACCAGCAGCTTAGAAAGGACTAGCGGGTTGGACGAGCAGTACTTC. The full variable domain, its missing parts supplied by reference TRBV7-2 and TRBJ2-7, is GAGVSQSPSNKVTEKGKDVELRCDPISGHTALYWYRQSLGQGLEFLIYFQGNSAPDKSGLPSDRFSAERTGGSVSTLTIQRTQQEDSAVYLCTSSLERTSGLDEQYFGPGTRLTVT.